The 7 T cell receptor beta chains given below trace back to one sample, sequenced in a study of T-cell reconstitution after alpha-beta-depleted transplantation in children. Using unique molecular identifiers, the investigators prepared the TCRbeta library. MiXCR was run by TCRdb on the PCR reads, yielding one entry per CDR3 protein. This sample has hundreds of thousands of distinct CDR3 sequences, with 10% to 15% found just once. Sequenced material: PBMCs, mostly from graft donor cells, taken 360 days after TCRalphabeta/CD19-depleted stem cell transplant. These receptors came from a male patient younger than 18 who had a stem cell transplant for acute myeloid leukemia, so the T cells may come from the graft donor.

At least ten counts were recorded for this clonotype. The CDR3 DNA reads as TGCGCCAGCAGCCAAAAAACTAGCGCGGGAGCAGATACGCAGTATTTT. It encodes CASSQKTSAGADTQYF. The chain uses TRBV4-3 and TRBJ2-3; 7 nucleotides align to TRBD2. The CDR3 extends over 16 amino acids. Germline values: CDR1 LGHNA, CDR2 YSLEER. The ends lost 2 bases at V and 4 bases at J; junction bases unmatched: 9.

The table lists this clonotype with many counts. The V and J genes are TRBV3-1 and TRBJ2-1, with a possible D match to TRBD2 (5 bases). Trimming stripped 4 bases from V and 0 bases from J, with 13 bases between. The CDR3 is made up of 16 amino acids. Germline V gene data show CDR1 as LGHDT and CDR2 as YNNKEL (reference sequence). CDR3 nucleotides: TGTGCCAGCAGCCGTATGAGCGGTAGCTCCTACAATGAGCAGTTCTTC. Translated, it gives CASSRMSGSSYNEQFF.

The rearrangement joins TRBV10-3 to TRBJ1-4; D may be TRBD1 (6 bases). Trimming left V 4 bases short and J 6 bases short, with 6 bases between. The V gene's germline CDR1 is ENHRY and CDR2 SYGVKD. This CDR3 region has 12 residues. The CDR3 reads CAISAGDEKLFF. The DNA for the CDR3 is TGTGCCATCAGTGCAGGGGATGAAAAACTGTTTTTT.

This clonotype showed up just a few times. The rearrangement joins TRBV25-1 to TRBJ2-3; TRBD2 might be the D (6 bases). The CDR3 runs to 12 residues. V lost 10 bases and J 5 bases, leaving 13 bases between the germline ends. CDR1 is MGHDK, CDR2 SYGVNS, per germline. CDR3 protein: CATSGELDTQYF. As DNA, the CDR3 is TGTGCCACCTCGGGAGAGCTAGATACGCAGTATTTT.

CDR3 region: CASRIAPYEQYF. DNA for the CDR3: TGTGCCAGCAGAATAGCACCCTACGAGCAGTACTTC. The genes are TRBV7-2 and TRBJ2-7; no definite D call. The CDR3 is 12 residues long. Per germline, CDR1 SGHTA and CDR2 FQGNSA. V lost 6 bases, J lost 2 bases, and 8 bases lay in between.

The chain uses TRBV7-9 and TRBJ2-1; D call uncertain. Germline CDR1 reads SEHNR; CDR2 reads FQNEAQ (reference sequence). Trimming stripped 3 bases from V and 10 bases from J, with 10 bases between. CDR3 length: 12 residues. CDR3 sequence: CASSFPSREQFF. Written as DNA, the CDR3 is TGTGCCAGCAGCTTTCCCTCGCGGGAGCAGTTCTTC.

The V call is TRBV7-9, the J call TRBJ2-7; 7 nucleotides align to TRBD2. Germline V gene data show CDR1 as SEHNR and CDR2 as FQNEAQ (reference sequence). With 5 bases clipped from V and 3 bases from J, the junction kept 7 bases outside the gene matches. The length of the CDR3 is 14 residues. The CDR3 protein is CASSRAGSNYEQYF. The DNA for the CDR3 is TGTGCCAGCAGCAGAGCGGGATCGAACTACGAGCAGTACTTC.